Below are 15 T cell receptor beta chains sequenced from a single sample in a study of PD-1 blockade in classical Hodgkin lymphoma. This table comes from immunoSEQ multiplex PCR, and its TCRdb copy is limited to in-frame clones, with some not included. The sample includes some 93,000 clones, over 85% of them seen just once. All trial patients relapsed after autologous stem cell transplantation. This sample comprised peripheral blood mononuclear cells (PBMCs), obtained at baseline. These receptors originate from a human donor with classical Hodgkin lymphoma.

The DNA for the CDR3 is TGTGCCAGCAGCCTTAGGGGCACGCAGGGGATCAGGACAGATACGCAGTATTTT. Its protein is CASSLRGTQGIRTDTQYF. This chain connects TRBV27 to TRBJ2-3; a weak D match, TRBD1 (6 bases). Trimming removed 6 bases from V and 3 bases from J, with 25 bases in between. CDR1 is MNHEY and CDR2 is SMNVEV in the germline V gene (reference sequence). This CDR3 contains 18 residues.

The rearrangement links TRBV5-6 to TRBJ1-2, with 8 bases fitting TRBD1. With V trimmed by 3 bases and J by 6 bases, 4 bases remained unmatched. CDR1 SGHDT and CDR2 YYEEEE come from the germline V gene. The CDR3 length is 13 residues. DNA for the CDR3: TGTGCCAGCAGCTCCGGACAGGGAGATGGCTACACCTTC. Its translation: CASSSGQGDGYTF.

The chain recombines TRBV7-9 with TRBJ2-1; D unresolved. Germline CDR1 is SEHNR and CDR2 is FQNEAQ (reference sequence). The CDR3 spans 13 residues. The V end lost 0 bases, the J end lost 5 bases, and 5 bases lay between the germline ends. The DNA of the CDR3 is TGTGCCAGCAGCTTAGCGTCTAACAATGAGCAGTTCTTC. Translating gives CASSLASNNEQFF.

This chain uses TRBV2 with TRBJ2-2; either TRBD1 or TRBD2 may supply D (5 bases each). Germline V gene data show CDR1 as SNHLY and CDR2 as FYNNEI. Trimming stripped 6 bases from V and 6 bases from J, with 11 bases between. There are 13 residues in the CDR3. The CDR3 is CASRRGSAGELFF. The CDR3 DNA reads TGTGCCAGCAGGAGGGGTTCGGCCGGGGAGCTGTTTTTT.

In this sample, this clone turned up a few times. Other DNA sequences in the same sample also yield this CDR3. This chain joins TRBV4-1 and TRBJ1-2, with D possibly being TRBD1 (5 bases). CDR3 length: 13 amino acids. The V and J ends lost 2 bases and 3 bases respectively, with 7 bases between them. From germline, CDR1 is MGHRA and CDR2 YSYEKL. This CDR3 is CASSQSRDYGYTF. As DNA, the CDR3 is TGCGCCAGCAGCCAATCCAGGGACTATGGCTACACCTTC.

The chain uses TRBV27 and TRBJ1-1; D is unresolved. The germline V gene has CDR1 MNHEY and CDR2 SMNVEV (reference sequence). This CDR3 region has 13 residues. Deletions cut 0 bases from V and 0 bases from J, with 2 bases between. CDR3 protein: CASSLSVNTEAFF. CDR3 nucleotide sequence: TGTGCCAGCAGTTTATCGGTGAACACTGAAGCTTTCTTT.

This clone was observed a few times. V is TRBV25-1 and J is TRBJ1-1, with D possibly TRBD1 on 5 matching bases. Germline V gives CDR1 MGHDK, CDR2 SYGVNS. Between the trimmed V and J ends, which lost 4 bases and 6 bases, there was a span of 12 bases. The CDR3 runs 13 residues. The CDR3 bases are TGTGCCAGCAGTGGACGGGGGTTTTCTGAAGCTTTCTTT. Protein product: CASSGRGFSEAFF.

This chain links TRBV28 with TRBJ1-5, with a weak D call TRBD1 (6 bases). From germline, CDR1 is MDHEN and CDR2 SYDVKM. The CDR3 totals 14 residues. The germline V and J ends were trimmed by 0 bases and 6 bases, with 9 bases remaining between them. CDR3 in DNA: TGTGCCAGCAGTTTATGGGACAGTGGTCAGCCCCAGCATTTT. Its protein is CASSLWDSGQPQHF.

The chain carries TRBV11-2 and TRBJ2-3; 7 nucleotides match TRBD2. Germline V gene sequence: CDR1 SGHAT, CDR2 FQNNGV. This CDR3 region has 18 residues. V shed 5 bases, J shed 4 bases, and the junction held 18 bases outside the gene matches. The DNA for the CDR3 is TGTGCCAGCAGCCCCCTCATAGGGCCACGGGAGGTGGCAGATACGCAGTATTTT. Residues: CASSPLIGPREVADTQYF.

V and J are TRBV5-6 and TRBJ1-5, with D hard to call. The CDR3 is 16 residues long. Trimming left V 0 bases short and J 0 bases short, with 10 bases between. Germline CDR1 and CDR2: SGHDT and YYEEEE. The CDR3 DNA sequence: TGTGCCAGCAGCTTGGGTGTCGGCTATAGCAATCAGCCCCAGCATTTT. Its translation: CASSLGVGYSNQPQHF.

The CDR3 DNA follows: TGTGCCAGCAGTTACTCGTCCGGCAATCAGCCCCAGCATTTT. Its protein product is CASSYSSGNQPQHF. This sequence joins TRBV6-5 and TRBJ1-5; D gene unclear. Trimming removed 0 bases from V and 2 bases from J, with 5 bases in between. The CDR3 covers 14 residues. CDR1 and CDR2 from the germline V gene are MNHEY and SVGAGI.

The chain carries TRBV5-4 and TRBJ1-6, with 7 bases matching TRBD1. The ends lost 2 bases at V and 10 bases at J; junction bases unmatched: 3. The CDR3 length is 13 residues. CDR1 and CDR2 (germline): SGHNT, YYREEE (reference sequence). The CDR3 loop reads CASSLGTESPLHF. The CDR3 coding sequence is TGTGCCAGCAGCTTAGGGACAGAATCACCCCTCCACTTT.

J is TRBJ2-7 and V is TRBV30; 8 bases are shared with TRBD1. Germline CDR1 is GTSNPN and CDR2 is SVGIG (reference sequence). The ends lost 1 base at V and 12 bases at J; junction bases unmatched: 11. This CDR3 is built from 13 residues. This CDR3 is CAWSAGQAAVGYF. Here the CDR3 DNA reads TGTGCCTGGAGTGCGGGACAGGCGGCCGTAGGGTACTTC.

J is TRBJ1-1 and V is TRBV28; TRBD1 is a possible D gene (5 bases). Per germline, CDR1 MDHEN and CDR2 SYDVKM. Trimming removed 4 bases from V and 6 bases from J, with 15 bases in between. The CDR3 consists of 14 residues. Written as DNA, the CDR3 is TGTGCCAGCAGTTACCTCAGGGAGGGCGCTGAAGCTTTCTTT. It translates to CASSYLREGAEAFF.

This chain links TRBV12-2 with TRBJ2-3; TRBD2, as called in the table, went unchecked against the DNA. TRBV12-2 is labeled a pseudogene. The CDR3 contains 17 residues. The CDR3 DNA follows: TGTGCAAGTCGCATCACGGCGGCGGGCCCCCTCACAGATACGCAGTATTTT. Amino acid sequence: CASRITAAGPLTDTQYF.